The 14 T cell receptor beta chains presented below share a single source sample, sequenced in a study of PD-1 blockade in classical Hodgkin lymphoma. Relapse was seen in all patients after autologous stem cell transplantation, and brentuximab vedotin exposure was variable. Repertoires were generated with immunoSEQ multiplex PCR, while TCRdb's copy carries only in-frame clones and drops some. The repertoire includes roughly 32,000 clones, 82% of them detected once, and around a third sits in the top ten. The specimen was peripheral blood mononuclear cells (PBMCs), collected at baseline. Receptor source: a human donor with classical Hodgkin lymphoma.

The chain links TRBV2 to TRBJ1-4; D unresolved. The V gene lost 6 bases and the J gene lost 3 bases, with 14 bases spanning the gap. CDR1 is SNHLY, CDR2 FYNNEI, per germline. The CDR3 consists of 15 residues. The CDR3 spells CASSGEGVANEKLFF. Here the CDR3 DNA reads TGTGCCAGCAGCGGAGAGGGAGTTGCTAATGAAAAACTGTTTTTT. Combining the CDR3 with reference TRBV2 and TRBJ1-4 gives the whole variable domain EPEVTQTPSHQVTQMGQEVILRCVPISNHLYFYWYRQILGQKVEFLVSFYNNEISEKSEIFDDQFSVERPDGSNFTLKIRSTKLEDSAMYFCASSGEGVANEKLFFGSGTQLSVL.

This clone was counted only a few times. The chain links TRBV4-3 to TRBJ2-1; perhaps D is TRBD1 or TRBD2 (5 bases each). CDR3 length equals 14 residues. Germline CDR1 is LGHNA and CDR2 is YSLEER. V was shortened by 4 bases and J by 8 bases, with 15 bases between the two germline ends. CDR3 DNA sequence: TGCGCCAGCAGCCGACTCCCCCCGGGACATGAGCAGTTCTTC. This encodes CASSRLPPGHEQFF.

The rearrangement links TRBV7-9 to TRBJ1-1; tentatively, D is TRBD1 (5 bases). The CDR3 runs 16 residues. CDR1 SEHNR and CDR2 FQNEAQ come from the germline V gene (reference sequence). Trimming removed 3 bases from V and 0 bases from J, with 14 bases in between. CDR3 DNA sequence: TGTGCCAGCAGCTTGGGGCAAGGCCTTATGAACACTGAAGCTTTCTTT. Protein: CASSLGQGLMNTEAFF.

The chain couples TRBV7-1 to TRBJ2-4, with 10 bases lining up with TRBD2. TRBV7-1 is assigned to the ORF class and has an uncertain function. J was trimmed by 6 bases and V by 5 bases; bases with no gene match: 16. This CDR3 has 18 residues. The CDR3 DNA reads TGTGCCAGCAGCCTTCCTTATGGGGCCCCTAGCGGGGGAAACATTCAGTACTTC. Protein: CASSLPYGAPSGGNIQYF.

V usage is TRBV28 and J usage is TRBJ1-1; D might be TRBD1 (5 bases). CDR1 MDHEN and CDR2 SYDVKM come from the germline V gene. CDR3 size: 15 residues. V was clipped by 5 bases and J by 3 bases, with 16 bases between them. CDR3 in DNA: TGTGCCAGCAGTACCTGGGGGGGTAAGGACACTGAAGCTTTCTTT. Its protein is CASSTWGGKDTEAFF.

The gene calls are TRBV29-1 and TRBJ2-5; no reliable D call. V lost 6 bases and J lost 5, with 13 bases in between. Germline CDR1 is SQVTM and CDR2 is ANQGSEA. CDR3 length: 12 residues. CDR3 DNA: TGCAGCGTGACGGATACTTCGGAGACCCAGTACTTC. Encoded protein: CSVTDTSETQYF.

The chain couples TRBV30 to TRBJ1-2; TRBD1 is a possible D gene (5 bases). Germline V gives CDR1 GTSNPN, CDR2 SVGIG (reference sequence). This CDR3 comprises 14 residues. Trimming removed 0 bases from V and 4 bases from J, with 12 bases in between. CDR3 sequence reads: CAWSVRGEVYGYTF. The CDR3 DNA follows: TGTGCCTGGAGTGTAAGAGGGGAGGTCTATGGCTACACCTTC.

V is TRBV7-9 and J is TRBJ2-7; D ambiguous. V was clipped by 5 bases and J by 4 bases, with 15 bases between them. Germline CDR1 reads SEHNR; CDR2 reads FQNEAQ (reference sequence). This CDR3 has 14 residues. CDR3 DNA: TGTGCCAGCAGCCCCGGGTTAACCACATACGAGCAGTACTTC. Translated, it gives CASSPGLTTYEQYF.

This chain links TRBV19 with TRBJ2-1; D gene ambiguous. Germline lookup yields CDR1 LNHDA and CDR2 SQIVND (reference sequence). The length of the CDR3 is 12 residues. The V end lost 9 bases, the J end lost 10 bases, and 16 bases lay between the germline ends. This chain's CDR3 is CASSSLMLEQFF. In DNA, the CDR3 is TGTGCCAGCTCGTCCTTGATGTTAGAGCAGTTCTTC.

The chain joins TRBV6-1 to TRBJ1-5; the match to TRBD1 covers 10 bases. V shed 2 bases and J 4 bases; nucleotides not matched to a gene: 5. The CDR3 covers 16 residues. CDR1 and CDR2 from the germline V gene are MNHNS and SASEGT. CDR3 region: CASSEMTGGRNQPQHF. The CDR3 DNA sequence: TGTGCCAGCAGTGAAATGACAGGGGGCCGAAATCAGCCCCAGCATTTT.

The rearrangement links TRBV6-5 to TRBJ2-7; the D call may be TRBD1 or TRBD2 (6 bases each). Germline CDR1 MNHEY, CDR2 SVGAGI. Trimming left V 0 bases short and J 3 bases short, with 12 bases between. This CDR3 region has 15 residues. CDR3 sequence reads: CASSYSTGGLYEQYF. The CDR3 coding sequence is TGTGCCAGCAGTTACTCGACTGGGGGGCTCTACGAGCAGTACTTC.

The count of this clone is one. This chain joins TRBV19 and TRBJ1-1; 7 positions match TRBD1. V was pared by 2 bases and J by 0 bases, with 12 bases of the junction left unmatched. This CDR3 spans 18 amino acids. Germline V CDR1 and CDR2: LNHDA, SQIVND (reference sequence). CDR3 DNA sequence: TGTGCCAGTAGTATATCAGGACAGGTGGGAAGTATGAACACTGAAGCTTTCTTT. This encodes CASSISGQVGSMNTEAFF.

In nucleotides, the CDR3 is TGTGCCAGCAGCTACTTGGCAGGGCTAAATGAGCAGTTCTTC. Protein product: CASSYLAGLNEQFF. The chain combines TRBV7-9 with TRBJ2-1; maybe TRBD1 (5 bases). The CDR3 covers 14 residues. The germline V gene has CDR1 SEHNR and CDR2 FQNEAQ (reference sequence). Deletions cut 4 bases from V and 7 bases from J, with 14 bases between.

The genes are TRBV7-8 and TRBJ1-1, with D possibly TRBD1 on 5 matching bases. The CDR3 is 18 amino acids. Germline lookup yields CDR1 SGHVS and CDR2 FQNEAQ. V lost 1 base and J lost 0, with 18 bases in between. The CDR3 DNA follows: TGTGCCAGCAGCTTAGTTACCGGGACGGCCGCCATGAACACTGAAGCTTTCTTT. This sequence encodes CASSLVTGTAAMNTEAFF.